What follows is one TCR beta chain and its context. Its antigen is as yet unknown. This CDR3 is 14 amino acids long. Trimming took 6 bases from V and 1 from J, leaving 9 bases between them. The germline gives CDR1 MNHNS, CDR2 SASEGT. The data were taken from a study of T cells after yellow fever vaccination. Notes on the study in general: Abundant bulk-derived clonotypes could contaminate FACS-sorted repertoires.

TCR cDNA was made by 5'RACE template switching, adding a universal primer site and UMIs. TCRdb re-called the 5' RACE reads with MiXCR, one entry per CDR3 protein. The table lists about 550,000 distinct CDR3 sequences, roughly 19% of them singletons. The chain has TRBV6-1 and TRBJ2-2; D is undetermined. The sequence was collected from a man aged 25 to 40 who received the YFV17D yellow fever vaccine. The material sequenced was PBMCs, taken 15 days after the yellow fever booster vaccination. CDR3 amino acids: CASRPWVNTGELFF. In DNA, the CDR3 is TGTGCCAGCAGACCGTGGGTGAACACCGGGGAGCTGTTTTTT.